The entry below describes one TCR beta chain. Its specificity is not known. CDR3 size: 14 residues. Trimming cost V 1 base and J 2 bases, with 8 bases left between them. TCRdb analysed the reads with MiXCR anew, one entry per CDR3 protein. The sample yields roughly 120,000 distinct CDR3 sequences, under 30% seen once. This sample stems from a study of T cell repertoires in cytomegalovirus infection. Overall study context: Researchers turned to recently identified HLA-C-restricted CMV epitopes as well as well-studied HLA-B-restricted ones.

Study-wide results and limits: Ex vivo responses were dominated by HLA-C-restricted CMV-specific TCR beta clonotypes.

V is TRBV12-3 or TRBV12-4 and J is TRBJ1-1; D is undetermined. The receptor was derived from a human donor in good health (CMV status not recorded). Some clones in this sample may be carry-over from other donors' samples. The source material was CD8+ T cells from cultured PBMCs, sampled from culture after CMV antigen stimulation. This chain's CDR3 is CASSLGGINTEAFF. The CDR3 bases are TGTGCCAGCAGTTTAGGAGGGATAAACACTGAAGCTTTCTTT.